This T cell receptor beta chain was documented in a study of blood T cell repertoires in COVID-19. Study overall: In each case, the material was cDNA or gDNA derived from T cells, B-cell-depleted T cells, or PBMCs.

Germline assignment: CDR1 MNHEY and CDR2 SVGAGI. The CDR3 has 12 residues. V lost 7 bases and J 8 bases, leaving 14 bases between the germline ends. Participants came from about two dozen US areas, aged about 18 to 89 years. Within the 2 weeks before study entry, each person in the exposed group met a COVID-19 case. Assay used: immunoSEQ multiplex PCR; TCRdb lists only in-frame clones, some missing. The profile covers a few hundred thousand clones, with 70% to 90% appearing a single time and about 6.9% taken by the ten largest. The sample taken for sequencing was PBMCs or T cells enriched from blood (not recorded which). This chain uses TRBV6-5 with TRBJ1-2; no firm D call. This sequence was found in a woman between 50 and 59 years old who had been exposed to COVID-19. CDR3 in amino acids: CASKPQSSGYTF. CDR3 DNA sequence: TGTGCCAGCAAGCCGCAAAGTAGCGGCTACACCTTC.